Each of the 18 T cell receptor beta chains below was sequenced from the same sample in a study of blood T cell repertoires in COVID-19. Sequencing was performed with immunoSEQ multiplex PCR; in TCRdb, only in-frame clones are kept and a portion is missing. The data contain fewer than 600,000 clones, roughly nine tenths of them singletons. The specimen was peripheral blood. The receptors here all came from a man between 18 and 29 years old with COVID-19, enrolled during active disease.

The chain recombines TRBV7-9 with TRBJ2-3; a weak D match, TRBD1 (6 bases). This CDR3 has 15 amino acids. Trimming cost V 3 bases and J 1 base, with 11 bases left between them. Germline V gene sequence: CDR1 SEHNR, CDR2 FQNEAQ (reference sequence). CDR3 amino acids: CASSLSAGGTDTQYF. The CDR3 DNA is TGTGCCAGCAGCTTGTCGGCAGGGGGCACAGATACGCAGTATTTT.

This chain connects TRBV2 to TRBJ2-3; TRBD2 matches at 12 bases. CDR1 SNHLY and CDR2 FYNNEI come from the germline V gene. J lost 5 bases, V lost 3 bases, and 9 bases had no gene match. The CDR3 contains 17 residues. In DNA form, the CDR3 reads TGTGCCAGCAGTGACCCCCCCCTAGCGGGGGGGATAGATACGCAGTATTTT. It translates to CASSDPPLAGGIDTQYF.

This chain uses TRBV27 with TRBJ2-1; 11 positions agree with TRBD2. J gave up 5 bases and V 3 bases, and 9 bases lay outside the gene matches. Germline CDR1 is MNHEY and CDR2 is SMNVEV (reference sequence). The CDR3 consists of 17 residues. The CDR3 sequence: CASSFLRGTSGNNEQFF. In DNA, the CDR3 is TGTGCCAGCAGTTTCCTTAGGGGGACTAGCGGAAACAATGAGCAGTTCTTC.

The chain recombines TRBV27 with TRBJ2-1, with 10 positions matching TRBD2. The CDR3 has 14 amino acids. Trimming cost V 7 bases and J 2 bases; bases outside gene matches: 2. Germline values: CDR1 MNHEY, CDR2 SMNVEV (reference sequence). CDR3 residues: CASKLAGTYNEQFF. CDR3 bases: TGTGCCAGCAAACTAGCGGGGACCTACAATGAGCAGTTCTTC.

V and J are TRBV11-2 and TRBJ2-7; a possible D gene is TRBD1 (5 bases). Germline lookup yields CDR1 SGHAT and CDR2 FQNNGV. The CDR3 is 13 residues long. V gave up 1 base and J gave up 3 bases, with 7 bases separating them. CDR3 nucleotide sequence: TGTGCCAGCAGCTTAGCAGGGAACTACGAGCAGTACTTC. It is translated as CASSLAGNYEQYF.

The CDR3 is CASSLAPGLAGDNEQFF. The CDR3 DNA follows: TGCGCCAGCAGCTTGGCTCCGGGACTAGCGGGAGATAATGAGCAGTTCTTC. This rearrangement joins TRBV5-1 to TRBJ2-1; 14 nucleotides line up with TRBD2. The germline V gene encodes CDR1 SGHRS and CDR2 YFSETQ. The CDR3 runs to 17 residues. Losses at the gene ends were 0 bases for V and 7 bases for J; bases not matched to a gene: 6.

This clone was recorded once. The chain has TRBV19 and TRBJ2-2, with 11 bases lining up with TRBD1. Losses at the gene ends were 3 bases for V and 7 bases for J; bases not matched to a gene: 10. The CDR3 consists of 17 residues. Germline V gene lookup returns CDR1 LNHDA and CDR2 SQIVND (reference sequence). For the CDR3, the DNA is TGTGCCAGTAGTATGCCGTTGGACAGGGGGCCGGGCGGGGAGCTGTTTTTT. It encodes CASSMPLDRGPGGELFF.

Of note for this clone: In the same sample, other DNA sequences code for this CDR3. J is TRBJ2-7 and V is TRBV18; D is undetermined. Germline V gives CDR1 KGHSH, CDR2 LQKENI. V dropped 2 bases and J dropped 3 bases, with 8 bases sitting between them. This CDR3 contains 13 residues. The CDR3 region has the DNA TGTGCCAGCTCACCAGGGCAGATCTACGAGCAGTACTTC. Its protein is CASSPGQIYEQYF.

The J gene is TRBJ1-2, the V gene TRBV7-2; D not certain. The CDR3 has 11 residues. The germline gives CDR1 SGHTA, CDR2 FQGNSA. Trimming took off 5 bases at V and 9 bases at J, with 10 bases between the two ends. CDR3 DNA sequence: TGTGCCAGCAGCCCCCGGTTACGCTACACCTTC. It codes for CASSPRLRYTF.

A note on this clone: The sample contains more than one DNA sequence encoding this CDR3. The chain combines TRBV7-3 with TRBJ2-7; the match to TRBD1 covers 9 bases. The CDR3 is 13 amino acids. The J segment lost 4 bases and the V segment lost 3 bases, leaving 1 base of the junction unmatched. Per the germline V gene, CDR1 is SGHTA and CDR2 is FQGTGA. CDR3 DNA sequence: TGTGCCAGCAGCTTGACAGGGGGGTACGAGCAGTACTTC. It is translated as CASSLTGGYEQYF.

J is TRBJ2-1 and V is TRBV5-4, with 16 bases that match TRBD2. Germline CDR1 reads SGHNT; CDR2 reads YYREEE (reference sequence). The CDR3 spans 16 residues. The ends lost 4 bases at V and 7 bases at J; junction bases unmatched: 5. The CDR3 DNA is TGTGCCAGCAGCCCGGGACTAGCGGGAGGGCCGAATGAGCAGTTCTTC. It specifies CASSPGLAGGPNEQFF. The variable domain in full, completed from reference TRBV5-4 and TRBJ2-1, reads ETGVTQSPTHLIKTRGQQVTLRCSSQSGHNTVSWYQQALGQGPQFIFQYYREEENGRGNFPPRFSGLQFPNYSSELNVNALELDDSALYLCASSPGLAGGPNEQFFGPGTRLTVL.

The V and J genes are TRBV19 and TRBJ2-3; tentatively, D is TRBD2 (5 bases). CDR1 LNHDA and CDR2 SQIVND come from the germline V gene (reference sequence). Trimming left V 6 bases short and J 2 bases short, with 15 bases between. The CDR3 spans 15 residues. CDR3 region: CASRGKGRVTDTQYF. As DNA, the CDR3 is TGTGCCAGTAGGGGTAAAGGGCGGGTCACAGATACGCAGTATTTT. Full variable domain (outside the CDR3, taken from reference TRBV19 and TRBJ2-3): DGGITQSPKYLFRKEGQNVTLSCEQNLNHDAMYWYRQDPGQGLRLIYYSQIVNDFQKGDIAEGYSVSREKKESFPLTVTSAQKNPTAFYLCASRGKGRVTDTQYFGPGTRLTVL.

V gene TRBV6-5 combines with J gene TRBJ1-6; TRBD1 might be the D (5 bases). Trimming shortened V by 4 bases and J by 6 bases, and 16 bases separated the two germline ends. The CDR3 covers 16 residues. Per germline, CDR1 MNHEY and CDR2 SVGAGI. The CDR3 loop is CASSSRPSGGNSPLHF. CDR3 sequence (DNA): TGTGCCAGCAGTTCTAGGCCAAGCGGGGGTAATTCACCCCTCCACTTT.

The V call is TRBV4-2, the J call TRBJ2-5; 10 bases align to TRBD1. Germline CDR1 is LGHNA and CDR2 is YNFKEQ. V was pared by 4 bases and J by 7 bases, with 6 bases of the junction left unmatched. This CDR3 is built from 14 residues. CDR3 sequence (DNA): TGTGCCAGCAGCCCCGGACAGGGGGGAGGGACCCAGTACTTC. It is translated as CASSPGQGGGTQYF.

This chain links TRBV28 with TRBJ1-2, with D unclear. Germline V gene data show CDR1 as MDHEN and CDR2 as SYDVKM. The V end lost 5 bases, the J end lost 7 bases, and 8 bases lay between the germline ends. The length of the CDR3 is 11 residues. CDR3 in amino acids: CASSPQSGYTF. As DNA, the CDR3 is TGTGCCAGCAGTCCCCAATCTGGCTACACCTTC.

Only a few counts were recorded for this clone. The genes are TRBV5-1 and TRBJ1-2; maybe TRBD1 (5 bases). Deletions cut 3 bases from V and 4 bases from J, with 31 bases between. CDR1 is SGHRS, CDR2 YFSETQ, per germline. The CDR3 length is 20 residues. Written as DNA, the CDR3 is TGCGCCAGCAGCTCCTTACGGGGGACCGCCTCTCTTAGCGGTGGCTATGGCTACACCTTC. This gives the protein CASSSLRGTASLSGGYGYTF.

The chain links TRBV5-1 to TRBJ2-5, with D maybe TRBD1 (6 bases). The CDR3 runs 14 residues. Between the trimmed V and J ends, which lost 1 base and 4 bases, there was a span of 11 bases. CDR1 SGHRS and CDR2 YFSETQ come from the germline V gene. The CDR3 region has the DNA TGCGCCAGCAGCTTGTCTGGGGGCCCAGAGACCCAGTACTTC. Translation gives CASSLSGGPETQYF.

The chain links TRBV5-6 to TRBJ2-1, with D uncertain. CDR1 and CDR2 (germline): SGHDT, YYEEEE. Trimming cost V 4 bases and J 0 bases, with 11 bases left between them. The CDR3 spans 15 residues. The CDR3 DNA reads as TGTGCCAGCAGCCTTGTCTACGGCTCCTACAATGAGCAGTTCTTC. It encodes CASSLVYGSYNEQFF.